The rows below give T cell receptor beta chains drawn from one sample of a study of pediatric ulcerative colitis. Assay: immunoSEQ multiplex PCR; the TCRdb copy retains only in-frame clones and omits some. The sample contains around 20,000 clones, roughly 70% of which appear only once. Sequencing was performed on gut tissue. All receptors come from a boy aged 5-17 years with moderate ulcerative colitis. Both conserved end residues are part of each CDR3. The order of the fields is J gene, V gene, D gene, clone size, CDR3 protein, CDR3 DNA. A D gene is named only where the DNA matches it firmly. Clone size is shown for a subset of rows, as once, few, many or a class of expanded clone.

TRBJ1-5 | TRBV5-1 | . | . | CASSLGGGKQPQHF | TGCGCCAGCAGCCTCGGGGGTGGGAAACAGCCCCAGCATTTT
TRBJ2-4 | TRBV9 | . | . | CASSLTGIAKNIQYF | TGTGCCAGCAGCCTAACAGGGATCGCCAAAAACATTCAGTACTTC
TRBJ1-2 | TRBV5-5 | TRBD1 | . | CASSPTGALIYGYTF | TGTGCCAGCAGCCCGACAGGGGCGCTTATCTATGGCTACACCTTC
TRBJ2-2 | TRBV15 | TRBD2 | . | CATSRDFGGSDTGELFF | TGTGCCACCAGCAGAGATTTCGGGGGGTCGGACACCGGGGAGCTGTTTTTT
TRBJ1-2 | TRBV4-2 | . | . | CASNKMGLTMSGGYTF | TGTGCCAGCAACAAGATGGGACTGACTATGTCGGGCGGCTACACCTTC
TRBJ1-2 | TRBV16 | TRBD1 | . | CASSQSETGAGGYTF | TGTGCCAGCAGCCAATCCGAAACAGGGGCCGGCGGCTACACCTTC
TRBJ1-3 | TRBV7-8 | . | . | CASSLVSRGYGNTIYF | TGTGCCAGCAGCTTAGTCTCTCGGGGGTACGGAAACACCATATATTTT
TRBJ2-3 | TRBV15 | . | few | CATSGLQGTSSYTDTQYF | TGTGCCACCAGCGGACTTCAAGGGACTTCCTCCTACACAGATACGCAGTATTTT
TRBJ2-1 | TRBV9 | . | once | CASSLGGSWDNKNNEQFF | TGTGCCAGCAGCCTCGGGGGGAGCTGGGACAACAAGAACAATGAGCAGTTCTTC
TRBJ2-7 | TRBV11-3 | . | once | CASSLEGVGYEQYF | TGTGCCAGCAGCTTAGAAGGGGTTGGCTACGAGCAGTACTTC
TRBJ1-3 | TRBV5-4 | . | few | CASSSLLRDTGNTIYF | TGTGCCAGCAGCTCCCTTCTCAGAGATACTGGAAACACCATATATTTT
TRBJ1-4 | TRBV29-1 | TRBD1 | . | CSVALTGYNEKLFF | TGCAGCGTTGCTTTGACAGGGTATAATGAAAAACTGTTTTTT
TRBJ2-1 | TRBV11-2 | . | once | CASSLVSPRGKHNEQFF | TGTGCCAGCAGCTTAGTAAGTCCGAGGGGAAAACACAATGAGCAGTTCTTC
TRBJ1-1 | TRBV5-1 | . | . | CASSLLQDMNTEAFF | TGCGCCAGCAGCTTATTACAAGATATGAACACTGAAGCTTTCTTT
TRBJ2-5 | TRBV5-8 | . | few | CASSFLVGHQETQYF | TGTGCCAGCAGCTTTTTGGTGGGGCACCAAGAGACCCAGTACTTC
TRBJ2-7 | TRBV11-2 | . | . | CASRAGSSYEQYF | TGTGCCAGCAGGGCAGGGAGCTCCTACGAGCAGTACTTC
TRBJ1-5 | TRBV5-6 | . | . | CASSFLGSEGNQPQHF | TGTGCCAGCAGCTTTTTAGGGAGTGAGGGCAATCAGCCCCAGCATTTT
TRBJ1-6 | TRBV5-1 | . | once | CASSLGQVSYNSPLHF | TGCGCCAGCAGCTTGGGCCAGGTATCCTATAATTCACCCCTCCACTTT
TRBJ1-1 | TRBV7-2 | . | . | CASSLGGTINTEAFF | TGTGCCAGCAGCTTAGGAGGGACGATTAACACTGAAGCTTTCTTT
TRBJ2-2 | TRBV4-2 | TRBD2 | . | CASSQVKGLAGVTGELFF | TGTGCCAGCAGCCAAGTAAAGGGACTAGCGGGAGTCACCGGGGAGCTGTTTTTT
TRBJ2-7 | TRBV4-2 | . | few | CASSQEWQGPYEQYF | TGTGCCAGCAGCCAAGAATGGCAGGGGCCGTACGAGCAGTACTTC
TRBJ2-7 | TRBV5-1 | . | . | CASSQGPGTYEQYF | TGCGCCAGCAGCCAAGGACCGGGTACCTACGAGCAGTACTTC